The 20 T cell receptor beta chains below come from one sample, sequenced in a study of blood T cell repertoires in COVID-19. TCRdb's table, derived via immunoSEQ multiplex PCR, lists solely in-frame clones and lacks some. The profile shows 100,000 to 150,000 clones, roughly 80% of them singletons. Sequencing was carried out using peripheral blood. The receptors shown here come from a woman younger than 45 who had recovered from COVID-19.

The chain employs TRBV10-3 and TRBJ2-2; D gene uncertain. This CDR3 has 16 amino acids. From germline, CDR1 is ENHRY and CDR2 SYGVKD. V lost 1 base, J lost 1 base, and 10 bases lay in between. CDR3 amino acids: CAISEWKSGNTGELFF. CDR3 coding DNA: TGTGCCATCAGTGAGTGGAAATCGGGGAACACCGGGGAGCTGTTTTTT.

V usage is TRBV4-1 and J usage is TRBJ2-7, with 8 bases that match TRBD1. Germline CDR1 and CDR2: MGHRA and YSYEKL. The junction had 4 bases not matched to a gene; V was cut back by 3 bases and J by 3 bases. This CDR3 spans 14 amino acids. CDR3 region: CASSHGTGSYEQYF. CDR3 sequence (DNA): TGCGCCAGCAGCCATGGGACAGGAAGCTACGAGCAGTACTTC.

V usage is TRBV18 and J usage is TRBJ1-5; 9 positions agree with TRBD1. This CDR3 is 16 amino acids long. V lost 2 bases and J lost 3; bases outside the gene matches: 5. Germline loops: CDR1 KGHSH, CDR2 LQKENI. The CDR3 DNA sequence: TGTGCCAGCTCACCAACCGGGACAGGGAACAATCAGCCCCAGCATTTT. It yields the protein CASSPTGTGNNQPQHF. Filled out from reference TRBV18 and TRBJ1-5, the complete variable domain reads NAGVMQNPRHLVRRRGQEARLRCSPMKGHSHVYWYRQLPEEGLKFMVYLQKENIIDESGMPKERFSAEFPKEGPSILRIQQVVRGDSAAYFCASSPTGTGNNQPQHFGDGTRLSIL.

This chain joins TRBV30 and TRBJ2-6, with D tentatively TRBD1 (5 bases). There are 15 residues in the CDR3. CDR1 is GTSNPN and CDR2 is SVGIG in the germline V gene (reference sequence). Deletions cut 3 bases from V and 1 base from J, with 10 bases between. The CDR3, as DNA: TGTGCCTGGAGCATAAGGGGATCTGGGGCCAACGTCCTGACTTTC. Translation gives CAWSIRGSGANVLTF.

The V call is TRBV27, the J call TRBJ1-5, with D unclear. There are 15 residues in the CDR3. Trimming removed 0 bases at V and 3 bases at J, with 9 bases between. Germline V lookup: CDR1 MNHEY, CDR2 SMNVEV (reference sequence). Here the CDR3 DNA reads TGTGCCAGCAGTTTATCGAACGGTCACAATCAGCCCCAGCATTTT. Its protein product is CASSLSNGHNQPQHF.

This clone qualifies as medium-sized. V and J are TRBV19 and TRBJ2-3; 7 nucleotides align to TRBD1. V was pared by 10 bases and J by 0 bases, with 10 bases of the junction left unmatched. In germline, CDR1 is LNHDA, CDR2 SQIVND (reference sequence). The CDR3 consists of 15 residues. The CDR3 nucleotides are TGTGCCACCAACGAGGGGGCAGGGAGCACAGATACGCAGTATTTT. Residues: CATNEGAGSTDTQYF.

The V and J genes are TRBV6-5 and TRBJ2-1, with 11 bases that match TRBD2. The CDR3 sequence is 15 residues long. Losses at the gene ends were 6 bases for V and 3 bases for J; bases not matched to a gene: 4. Germline assignment: CDR1 MNHEY and CDR2 SVGAGI. CDR3 DNA sequence: TGTGCCAGCAGCGGGGGGACTAGCGGCTACAATGAGCAGTTCTTC. It codes for CASSGGTSGYNEQFF.

A single count supports this clone. This chain joins TRBV11-2 and TRBJ1-1, with D possibly being TRBD1 (6 bases). Germline V gene lookup returns CDR1 SGHAT and CDR2 FQNNGV. V was clipped by 4 bases and J by 4 bases, with 10 bases between them. The length of the CDR3 is 13 residues. For the CDR3, the DNA is TGTGCCAGCAGCTCCCAACAGGGCACTGAAGCTTTCTTT. Its protein is CASSSQQGTEAFF.

The table lists this clone with a few counts. The J gene is TRBJ2-7, the V gene TRBV11-3; TRBD1 agrees at 7 bases. Looked up from germline, CDR1 is SGHNT and CDR2 is YENEEA. The junction had 10 bases not matched to a gene; V was cut back by 5 bases and J by 6 bases. The CDR3 covers 14 residues. CDR3 nucleotide sequence: TGTGCCAGCAGCCCAGGGGGACCGCCTACCGAGCAGTACTTC. This gives the protein CASSPGGPPTEQYF.

This clone was recorded once. The rearrangement links TRBV5-8 to TRBJ1-2; no clear D gene. Germline CDR1 is SGHTS and CDR2 is YDEGEE. The CDR3 totals 14 residues. V was trimmed by 0 bases and J by 4 bases, leaving 10 bases between them. The CDR3 loop is CASSLASGLYGYTF. In DNA, the CDR3 is TGTGCCAGCAGCTTGGCATCAGGCCTCTATGGCTACACCTTC.

The chain has TRBV5-8 and TRBJ1-5; 7 bases agree with TRBD1. The germline gives CDR1 SGHTS, CDR2 YDEGEE. The length of the CDR3 is 17 residues. After removal of 4 bases from V and 0 bases from J, the junction contained 10 bases not matched to a gene. The CDR3 DNA sequence: TGTGCCAGCAGCCCAGGGGGAAGTCTTGCTAGCAATCAGCCCCAGCATTTT. Protein product: CASSPGGSLASNQPQHF.

A few counts support this clone. This CDR3 is CASSFSGSSDEQFF. The CDR3 coding sequence is TGTGCCAGCAGCTTTAGCGGGAGCAGTGATGAGCAGTTCTTC. The V gene is TRBV7-3, the J gene TRBJ2-1; 9 bases align to TRBD2. This CDR3 is 14 amino acids long. The V gene end was trimmed by 3 bases and the J gene end by 8 bases; junction bases not matched to a gene: 5. In germline, CDR1 is SGHTA, CDR2 FQGTGA.

This sequence joins TRBV5-1 and TRBJ2-7; D ambiguous. V lost 4 bases, J lost 2 bases, and 16 bases lay in between. The CDR3 is 15 amino acids. Germline CDR1 SGHRS, CDR2 YFSETQ. CDR3 sequence: CASSPITEIPYEQYF. DNA of the CDR3: TGCGCCAGCAGCCCTATTACAGAGATCCCCTACGAGCAGTACTTC.

The V gene is TRBV5-1, the J gene TRBJ1-3; no definite D call. Germline values: CDR1 SGHRS, CDR2 YFSETQ. V lost 7 bases and J 0 bases, leaving 11 bases between the germline ends. This CDR3 spans 14 amino acids. CDR3 DNA sequence: TGCGCCAGCTCCCCTCAGGACTCTGGAAACACCATATATTTT. Residues: CASSPQDSGNTIYF.

The rearrangement joins TRBV9 to TRBJ2-2; D call uncertain. The CDR3 has 12 residues. V shed 0 bases and J shed 6 bases, with 3 bases lying between them. Germline V gene sequence: CDR1 SGDLS, CDR2 YYNGEE. In DNA form, the CDR3 reads TGTGCCAGCAGCGTAGCGGCCGGGGAGCTGTTTTTT. This gives the protein CASSVAAGELFF. Variable domain in full (rest from reference TRBV9 and TRBJ2-2): DSGVTQTPKHLITATGQRVTLRCSPRSGDLSVYWYQQSLDQGLQFLIQYYNGEERAKGNILERFSAQQFPDLHSELNLSSLELGDSALYFCASSVAAGELFFGEGSRLTVL.

The chain combines TRBV7-9 with TRBJ2-7; no reliable D call. Trimming left V 5 bases short and J 2 bases short, with 10 bases between. Germline-derived CDR1 and CDR2 are SEHNR and FQNEAQ (reference sequence). This CDR3 is built from 13 residues. The CDR3 DNA is TGTGCCAGCAGCCCCCATCCCCCCTACGAGCAGTACTTC. Translating it yields CASSPHPPYEQYF. Supplemented by reference TRBV7-9 and TRBJ2-7, the full variable domain reads DTGVSQNPRHKITKRGQNVTFRCDPISEHNRLYWYRQTLGQGPEFLTYFQNEAQLEKSRLLSDRFSAERPKGSFSTLEIQRTEQGDSAMYLCASSPHPPYEQYFGPGTRLTVT.

The chain joins TRBV6-6 to TRBJ2-7, with 10 nucleotides matching TRBD1. The ends lost 2 bases at V and 7 bases at J; junction bases unmatched: 5. Germline V gene lookup returns CDR1 MNHNY and CDR2 SVGAGI (reference sequence). The CDR3 extends over 14 amino acids. CDR3 nucleotide sequence: TGTGCCAGCAGTTACCTAGACAGGGGGCCTGAGCAGTACTTC. This gives the protein CASSYLDRGPEQYF.

V and J are TRBV27 and TRBJ1-4; D is unresolved. The germline gives CDR1 MNHEY, CDR2 SMNVEV (reference sequence). The CDR3 runs to 15 residues. V was cut by 5 bases and J by 4 bases, with 14 bases left in between. The CDR3 region is CASSPTGEGNEKLFF. In DNA, the CDR3 is TGTGCCAGCAGTCCGACGGGAGAGGGTAATGAAAAACTGTTTTTT.

The gene calls are TRBV4-1 and TRBJ2-5; D perhaps matches TRBD2 (5 bases). The CDR3 runs to 14 residues. CDR1 is MGHRA and CDR2 is YSYEKL in the germline V gene. The V gene lost 2 bases and the J gene lost 4 bases, with 11 bases spanning the gap. DNA of the CDR3: TGCGCCAGCAGCCAATCAGGAGAGGGAGAGACCCAGTACTTC. As protein: CASSQSGEGETQYF.

The CDR3 spells CASSQGYRTEIIYEQYF. The CDR3 DNA reads as TGCGCCAGCAGCCAAGGCTATCGAACGGAGATTATTTACGAGCAGTACTTC. The chain links TRBV4-1 to TRBJ2-7; D ambiguous. Germline V gene lookup returns CDR1 MGHRA and CDR2 YSYEKL. Between the trimmed V and J ends, which lost 1 base and 4 bases, there was a span of 20 bases. CDR3 length: 17 amino acids.